A selection of T cell receptor beta chains follows, all from one sample in a study of blood T cell repertoires in COVID-19. Profiled with immunoSEQ multiplex PCR; TCRdb holds only in-frame clones, not every one. The repertoire includes tens of thousands of clones, 70% to 85% of them detected once, and 28% sits in the top ten. The source material was peripheral blood. Receptor source: a man aged 65 to 79 with acute or convalescent COVID-19. CDR3s include the opening cysteine and the closing phenylalanine or tryptophan. Fields, in order: V gene, D gene, J gene, clone size, CDR3 DNA, CDR3 protein. The D gene is left open where the match is weak. Rows give clone size only sometimes, using once, few, many, or a class for an expanded clone.

V gene: TRBV6-5
D gene: .
J gene: TRBJ1-5
clone size: .
CDR3 DNA: TGTGTCAGCATTCAGAGACAGAATAGCAATCAGCCCCAGCATTTT
CDR3 protein: CVSIQRQNSNQPQHF

V gene: TRBV9
D gene: TRBD1
J gene: TRBJ1-1
clone size: .
CDR3 DNA: TGTGCCAGCAGCGCACACAGGGGCATGAACACTGAAGCTTTCTTT
CDR3 protein: CASSAHRGMNTEAFF

V gene: TRBV5-4
D gene: TRBD2
J gene: TRBJ2-3
clone size: .
CDR3 DNA: TGTGCCAGCAGCCAACGGACTAGCGGGAGTGGCACAGATACGCAGTATTTT
CDR3 protein: CASSQRTSGSGTDTQYF

V gene: TRBV11-1
D gene: TRBD1
J gene: TRBJ2-7
clone size: .
CDR3 DNA: TGTGCCAGCAGCTTAGCCGGGACAGGGTTCTACGAGCAGTACTTC
CDR3 protein: CASSLAGTGFYEQYF

V gene: TRBV6-1
D gene: TRBD1
J gene: TRBJ2-1
clone size: .
CDR3 DNA: TGTGCCAGCAGTGAAGCCGGGACAGGCCTCTACAATGAGCAGTTCTTC
CDR3 protein: CASSEAGTGLYNEQFF

V gene: TRBV6-5
D gene: .
J gene: TRBJ2-7
clone size: .
CDR3 DNA: TGTGCCAGCAGCGGGACTGATCCTCCCTACGAGCAGTACTTC
CDR3 protein: CASSGTDPPYEQYF

V gene: TRBV5-1
D gene: TRBD2
J gene: TRBJ2-5
clone size: .
CDR3 DNA: TGCGCCAGCAGCTGGGCGGGAGGCGGGGAGACCCAGTACTTC
CDR3 protein: CASSWAGGGETQYF

V gene: TRBV2
D gene: .
J gene: TRBJ2-3
clone size: .
CDR3 DNA: TGTGCCAGCAGTGAACAGGACTACGGTCTACATACGCAGTATTTT
CDR3 protein: CASSEQDYGLHTQYF

V gene: TRBV5-4
D gene: .
J gene: TRBJ2-3
clone size: .
CDR3 DNA: TGTGCCAGAGAAAGGGGACTCGACCTTGATACGCAGTATTTT
CDR3 protein: CARERGLDLDTQYF

V gene: TRBV5-1
D gene: TRBD1
J gene: TRBJ2-7
clone size: .
CDR3 DNA: TGCGCCAGCAGCTTGGATGGACAGGCCTACGAGCAGTACTTC
CDR3 protein: CASSLDGQAYEQYF

V gene: TRBV2
D gene: .
J gene: TRBJ1-5
clone size: .
CDR3 DNA: TGTGCCAGCAGTGATTCCCAGAGCAATCAGCCCCAGCATTTT
CDR3 protein: CASSDSQSNQPQHF

V gene: TRBV5-4
D gene: .
J gene: TRBJ2-5
clone size: .
CDR3 DNA: TGTGCCAGCAAGTCCAGGGAAGCTGAGACCCAGTACTTC
CDR3 protein: CASKSREAETQYF

V gene: TRBV7-2
D gene: TRBD1
J gene: TRBJ1-4
clone size: .
CDR3 DNA: TGTGCCAGCAGCTTGGGACAGGGGGCGCGTGAAAAACTGTTTTTT
CDR3 protein: CASSLGQGAREKLFF

V gene: TRBV28
D gene: .
J gene: TRBJ2-2
clone size: .
CDR3 DNA: TGTGCCAGCAATGGCAGGGGCGCTTTGACCACCGGGGAGCTGTTTTTT
CDR3 protein: CASNGRGALTTGELFF

V gene: TRBV7-3
D gene: .
J gene: TRBJ1-2
clone size: .
CDR3 DNA: TGTGCCAGCAGCTTAGCAGGGAATGGGTATGGCTACACCTTC
CDR3 protein: CASSLAGNGYGYTF

V gene: TRBV6-1
D gene: .
J gene: TRBJ1-2
clone size: .
CDR3 DNA: TGTGCCAGCAGTGAAAAACTGAGCCGTGGCTACACCTTC
CDR3 protein: CASSEKLSRGYTF

V gene: TRBV3-1/TRBV3-2
D gene: .
J gene: TRBJ1-3
clone size: .
CDR3 DNA: TGTGCCAGCAGCCCGATAGGGGGTCCTGGAAACACCATATATTTT
CDR3 protein: CASSPIGGPGNTIYF

V gene: TRBV19
D gene: .
J gene: TRBJ1-1
clone size: once
CDR3 DNA: TGTGCCAGTAGTATTCAACCGGGGGGAGTGAACACTGAAGCTTTCTTT
CDR3 protein: CASSIQPGGVNTEAFF

V gene: TRBV19
D gene: .
J gene: TRBJ2-7
clone size: .
CDR3 DNA: TGTGCCAGTAGTCCTAGGCGCGACTACGAGCAGTACTTC
CDR3 protein: CASSPRRDYEQYF

V gene: TRBV18
D gene: .
J gene: TRBJ2-7
clone size: .
CDR3 DNA: TGTGCCAGCTCACCCCCCGGACAGTACCCCTACGAGCAGTACTTC
CDR3 protein: CASSPPGQYPYEQYF

V gene: TRBV7-7
D gene: .
J gene: TRBJ2-3
clone size: .
CDR3 DNA: TGTGCCAGCAGCTTAGTCAGGGGAGATACGCAGTATTTT
CDR3 protein: CASSLVRGDTQYF

V gene: TRBV6-5
D gene: .
J gene: TRBJ1-1
clone size: .
CDR3 DNA: TGTGCCAGCAGAAACCGAGTGAACACTGAAGCTTTCTTT
CDR3 protein: CASRNRVNTEAFF

V gene: TRBV10-2
D gene: TRBD2
J gene: TRBJ2-7
clone size: .
CDR3 DNA: TGCGCCAGCAGTCTAGCGGGAGGAGAGGAGCAGTACTTC
CDR3 protein: CASSLAGGEEQYF

V gene: TRBV14
D gene: .
J gene: TRBJ1-2
clone size: .
CDR3 DNA: TGTGCCAGCAGCCACCACAGCGGGAACTATGGCTACACCTTC
CDR3 protein: CASSHHSGNYGYTF

V gene: TRBV3-1/TRBV3-2
D gene: TRBD1
J gene: TRBJ1-4
clone size: few
CDR3 DNA: TGTGCCAGCAGCCGGGGACAGGGAAGTGAAAAACTGTTTTTT
CDR3 protein: CASSRGQGSEKLFF

V gene: TRBV7-9
D gene: TRBD1
J gene: TRBJ2-2
clone size: .
CDR3 DNA: TGTGCCAGCAGCTTAGGCCCCGGGACAGCCGGGGAGCTGTTTTTT
CDR3 protein: CASSLGPGTAGELFF

V gene: TRBV27
D gene: .
J gene: TRBJ2-3
clone size: .
CDR3 DNA: TGTGCCAGCAGTCCGCTCCCCGGACTTAGCACAGATACGCAGTATTTT
CDR3 protein: CASSPLPGLSTDTQYF

V gene: TRBV19
D gene: .
J gene: TRBJ1-6
clone size: few
CDR3 DNA: TGTGCCAGTAGTATAGGTCGGCCCGAGGATTCACCCCTCCACTTT
CDR3 protein: CASSIGRPEDSPLHF

V gene: TRBV24-1
D gene: TRBD1
J gene: TRBJ2-3
clone size: once
CDR3 DNA: TGTGCCACCAGCGACAGGGGGCGGTCAGATACGCAGTATTTT
CDR3 protein: CATSDRGRSDTQYF

V gene: TRBV27
D gene: TRBD1
J gene: TRBJ1-2
clone size: .
CDR3 DNA: TGTGCCAGCAGTTTATCGCCCCAGGGGGACTATGGCTACACCTTC
CDR3 protein: CASSLSPQGDYGYTF

V gene: TRBV30
D gene: .
J gene: TRBJ1-4
clone size: .
CDR3 DNA: TGTGCCTGGAGTCCGGGACAAGTCAATGAAAAACTGTTTTTT
CDR3 protein: CAWSPGQVNEKLFF

V gene: TRBV13
D gene: TRBD2
J gene: TRBJ2-1
clone size: .
CDR3 DNA: TGTGCCAGCAGACTAGCGGGAAATGTGGGTGAGCAGTTCTTC
CDR3 protein: CASRLAGNVGEQFF

V gene: TRBV12-3/TRBV12-4
D gene: .
J gene: TRBJ1-2
clone size: .
CDR3 DNA: TGTGCCAGTTCTCCTGGGGGGGGCTATGGCTACACCTTC
CDR3 protein: CASSPGGGYGYTF

V gene: TRBV4-3
D gene: .
J gene: TRBJ2-3
clone size: .
CDR3 DNA: TGCGCCAGCAGCCGGGGGGAAGCGCCAGATACGCAGTATTTT
CDR3 protein: CASSRGEAPDTQYF

V gene: TRBV19
D gene: .
J gene: TRBJ2-7
clone size: .
CDR3 DNA: TGTGCCAGTAACCCCAAGGTAGGGGACTACGAGCAGTACTTC
CDR3 protein: CASNPKVGDYEQYF

V gene: TRBV6-4
D gene: TRBD2
J gene: TRBJ2-1
clone size: .
CDR3 DNA: TGTGCCAGCAGTGACACTAGGACTAGCGAAAATAACAAGGGGGGCAATGAGCAGTTCTTC
CDR3 protein: CASSDTRTSENNKGGNEQFF

V gene: TRBV6-1
D gene: .
J gene: TRBJ2-1
clone size: .
CDR3 DNA: TGTGCCAGCAGCGGGGACTTACAAACCAGCGAGCAGTTCTTC
CDR3 protein: CASSGDLQTSEQFF

V gene: TRBV11-2
D gene: .
J gene: TRBJ2-1
clone size: .
CDR3 DNA: TGTGCCAGCAGCTCGACTAACGGAAGCCTCAATGAGCAGTTCTTC
CDR3 protein: CASSSTNGSLNEQFF

V gene: TRBV25-1
D gene: .
J gene: TRBJ2-1
clone size: .
CDR3 DNA: TGTGCCAGCAGTGAATTCCAACAGGGTGAGCAGTTCTTC
CDR3 protein: CASSEFQQGEQFF

V gene: TRBV7-9
D gene: TRBD1
J gene: TRBJ1-2
clone size: few
CDR3 DNA: TGTGCCAGCAGCTTACTCCCGGGACAGAGGAATGGCTACACCTTC
CDR3 protein: CASSLLPGQRNGYTF

V gene: TRBV6-5
D gene: TRBD1
J gene: TRBJ1-5
clone size: .
CDR3 DNA: TGTGCCAGCAGCCGCGGGACAGGGGACCAGCCCCAGCATTTT
CDR3 protein: CASSRGTGDQPQHF

V gene: TRBV6-6
D gene: TRBD1
J gene: TRBJ2-3
clone size: .
CDR3 DNA: TGTGCCAGCAGTCTCCCCGGGACAGGGGCAGATACGCAGTATTTT
CDR3 protein: CASSLPGTGADTQYF

V gene: TRBV10-3
D gene: .
J gene: TRBJ1-2
clone size: once
CDR3 DNA: TGTGCCATCAGTGAGTCGGAGATCTATGGCTACACCTTC
CDR3 protein: CAISESEIYGYTF

V gene: TRBV5-4
D gene: TRBD1
J gene: TRBJ1-6
clone size: .
CDR3 DNA: TGTGCCAGCAGCTCGAAGACAGGGGGCGATAATTCACCCCTCCACTTT
CDR3 protein: CASSSKTGGDNSPLHF

V gene: TRBV5-4
D gene: .
J gene: TRBJ2-3
clone size: .
CDR3 DNA: TGTGCCAGCAGCTTTCCTCGGCCAGGAACCTCACGTGCTAGCACAGATACGCAGTATTTT
CDR3 protein: CASSFPRPGTSRASTDTQYF